This T cell receptor (beta chain) was identified during a study of early T cells in non-severe SARS-CoV-2 infection. Study-level background: Investigators sequenced bulk RNA drawn from unsorted whole blood, and chains remained unpaired. Overall study findings and caveats: Matching results from VDJdb favored anti-spike CD8 responses, leaving private and CD4 specificities undetected.

A note on this clonotype: What it recognizes is unknown.

Trimming took 2 bases from V and 9 from J, leaving 11 bases between them. CDR3 size: 13 residues. Germline assignment: CDR1 SGHTA and CDR2 FQGNSA. Individual cDNA molecules were tagged with unique molecular identifiers. TCRdb redid the calling of the 5' RACE reads with MiXCR, one entry per CDR3 protein. Among roughly 61,000 distinct CDR3 sequences, roughly 9.7% were seen once, and the ten largest hold under 9%. This sequence originates from an adult who was a healthcare worker with PCR-confirmed SARS-CoV-2 infection or an uninfected control (not recorded which). The sequenced sample was whole blood. V and J are TRBV7-2 and TRBJ2-1, with D hard to call. CDR3 DNA sequence: TGTGCCAGCAGCTTAACGTCGGTAAGTGAGCAGTTCTTC. This gives the protein CASSLTSVSEQFF. Together with reference TRBV7-2 and TRBJ2-1, the CDR3 gives the full variable domain: GAGVSQSPSNKVTEKGKDVELRCDPISGHTALYWYRQSLGQGLEFLIYFQGNSAPDKSGLPSDRFSAERTGGSVSTLTIQRTQQEDSAVYLCASSLTSVSEQFFGPGTRLTVL.